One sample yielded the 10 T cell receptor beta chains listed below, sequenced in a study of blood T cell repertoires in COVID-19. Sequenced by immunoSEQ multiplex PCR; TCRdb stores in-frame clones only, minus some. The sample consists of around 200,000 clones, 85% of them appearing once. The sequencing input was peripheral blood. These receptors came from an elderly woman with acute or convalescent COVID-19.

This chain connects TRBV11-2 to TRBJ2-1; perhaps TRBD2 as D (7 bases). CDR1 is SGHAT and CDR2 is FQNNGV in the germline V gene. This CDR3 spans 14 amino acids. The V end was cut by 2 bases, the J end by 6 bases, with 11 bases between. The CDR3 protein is CASSLLGGLNEQFF. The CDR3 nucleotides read TGTGCCAGCAGCTTATTGGGGGGGCTCAATGAGCAGTTCTTC.

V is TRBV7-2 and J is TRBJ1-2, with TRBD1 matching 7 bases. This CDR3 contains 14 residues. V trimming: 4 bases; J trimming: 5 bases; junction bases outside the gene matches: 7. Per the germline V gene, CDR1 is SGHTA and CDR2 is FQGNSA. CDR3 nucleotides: TGTGCCAGCAGCTATGGGACAGCCCGTTATGGCTACACCTTC. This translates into CASSYGTARYGYTF.

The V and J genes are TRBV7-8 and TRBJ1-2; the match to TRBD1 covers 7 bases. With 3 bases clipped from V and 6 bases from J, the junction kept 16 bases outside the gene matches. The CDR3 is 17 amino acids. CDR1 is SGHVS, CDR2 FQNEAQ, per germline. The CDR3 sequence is CASSFRVPKQGTHGYTF. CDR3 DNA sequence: TGTGCCAGCAGCTTTCGAGTCCCTAAACAGGGGACGCATGGCTACACCTTC.

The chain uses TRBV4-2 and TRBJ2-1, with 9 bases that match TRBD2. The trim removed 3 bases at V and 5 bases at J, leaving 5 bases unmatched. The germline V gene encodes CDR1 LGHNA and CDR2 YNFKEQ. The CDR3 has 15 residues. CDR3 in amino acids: CASSQGLALDNEQFF. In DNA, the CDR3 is TGTGCCAGCAGCCAGGGACTAGCCTTAGACAATGAGCAGTTCTTC.

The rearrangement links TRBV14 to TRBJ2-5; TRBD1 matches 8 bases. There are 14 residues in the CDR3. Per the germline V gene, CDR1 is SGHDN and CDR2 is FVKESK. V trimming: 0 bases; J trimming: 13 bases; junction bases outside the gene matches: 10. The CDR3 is CASSQETTGALRYF. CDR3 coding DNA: TGTGCCAGCAGCCAAGAGACGACAGGGGCTCTAAGGTACTTC. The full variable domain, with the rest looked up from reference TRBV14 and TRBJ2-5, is EAGVTQFPSHSVIEKGQTVTLRCDPISGHDNLYWYRRVMGKEIKFLLHFVKESKQDESGMPNNRFLAERTGGTYSTLKVQPAELEDSGVYFCASSQETTGALRYFGPGTRLLVL.

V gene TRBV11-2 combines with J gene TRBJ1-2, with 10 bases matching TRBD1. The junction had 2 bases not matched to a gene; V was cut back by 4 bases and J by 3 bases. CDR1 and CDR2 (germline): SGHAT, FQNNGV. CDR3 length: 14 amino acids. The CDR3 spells CASSSGTGDYGYTF. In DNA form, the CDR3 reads TGTGCCAGCAGCTCTGGGACAGGGGACTATGGCTACACCTTC.

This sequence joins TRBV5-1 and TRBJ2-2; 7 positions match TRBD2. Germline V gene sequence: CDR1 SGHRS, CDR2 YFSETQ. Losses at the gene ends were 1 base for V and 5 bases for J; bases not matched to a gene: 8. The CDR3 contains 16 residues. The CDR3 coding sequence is TGCGCCAGCAGCTTGTACCTAGCGGTAGGGACCGGGGAGCTGTTTTTT. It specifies CASSLYLAVGTGELFF.

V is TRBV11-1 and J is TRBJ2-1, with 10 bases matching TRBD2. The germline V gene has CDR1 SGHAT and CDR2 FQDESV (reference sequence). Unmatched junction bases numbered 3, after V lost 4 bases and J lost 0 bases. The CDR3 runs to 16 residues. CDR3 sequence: CASSSASGSSYNEQFF. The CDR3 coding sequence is TGTGCCAGCAGCTCGGCTAGCGGGAGCTCCTACAATGAGCAGTTCTTC.

The chain's CDR3 is CASSPTGGVQPQHF. As DNA, the CDR3 is TGTGCCAGTAGTCCGACAGGGGGCGTTCAGCCCCAGCATTTT. This chain links TRBV19 with TRBJ1-5; 10 nucleotides agree with TRBD1. The V segment lost 5 bases and the J segment 6 bases; nucleotides outside the gene matches: 4. The CDR3 runs to 14 residues. Germline-derived CDR1 and CDR2 are LNHDA and SQIVND (reference sequence).

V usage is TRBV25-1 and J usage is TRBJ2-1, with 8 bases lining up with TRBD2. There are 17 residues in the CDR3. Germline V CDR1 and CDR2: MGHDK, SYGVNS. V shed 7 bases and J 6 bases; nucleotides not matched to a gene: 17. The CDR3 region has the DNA TGTGCCAGCACCCTGAATATGCCGGGAGGGCTAGGCAATGAGCAGTTCTTC. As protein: CASTLNMPGGLGNEQFF.